Each of the 17 T cell receptor beta chains below was sequenced from the same sample in a study of cytomegalovirus exposure and HLA in healthy donors. 60 Vbeta and 13 Jbeta primers were used in PCR. Method: immunoSEQ multiplex PCR; TCRdb's copy keeps in-frame clones and lacks some. The table lists 90,000 to 100,000 clones, about 74% of them singletons. The sample consisted of PBMCs. Receptors were obtained from a female donor in good health and CMV-seronegative.

The chain recombines TRBV7-8 with TRBJ1-6, with D tentatively TRBD1 (6 bases). The CDR3 sequence is 17 residues long. Trimming shortened V by 1 base and J by 9 bases, and 19 bases separated the two germline ends. Germline CDR1 is SGHVS and CDR2 is FQNEAQ. The CDR3 region has the DNA TGTGCCAGCAGCTTAGTTGGGGCGGGGGCCCCGATTTCACCCCTCCACTTT. It encodes CASSLVGAGAPISPLHF.

This chain joins TRBV30 and TRBJ1-3, with D hard to call. Trimming cost V 3 bases and J 0 bases, with 6 bases left between them. CDR1 is GTSNPN and CDR2 is SVGIG in the germline V gene (reference sequence). CDR3 length: 13 amino acids. This CDR3 is CAWSGSSGNTIYF. The CDR3 DNA reads TGTGCCTGGAGCGGGAGCTCTGGAAACACCATATATTTT.

The chain links TRBV6-5 to TRBJ2-5; 8 bases fit TRBD1. TRBJ2-7 explains the end of the DNA better; the J call may be wrong. CDR1 is MNHEY, CDR2 SVGAGI, per germline. The CDR3 has 14 residues. The CDR3 here is CASSRTGIIYEQYF. In DNA, the CDR3 is TGTGCCAGCAGTCGGACAGGGATCATCTACGAGCAGTACTTC.

V is TRBV30 and J is TRBJ2-5; TRBD2 aligns across 8 bases. Unmatched junction bases numbered 5, after V lost 0 bases and J lost 5 bases. The CDR3 spans 14 residues. The germline CDR1 and CDR2 sequences are GTSNPN and SVGIG (reference sequence). The CDR3 coding sequence is TGTGCCTGGAGTGTAGGACTAGCTGGGGAGACCCAGTACTTC. Protein sequence: CAWSVGLAGETQYF. The full variable domain, its missing parts supplied by reference TRBV30 and TRBJ2-5, is SQTIHQWPATLVQPVGSPLSLECTVEGTSNPNLYWYRQAAGRGLQLLFYSVGIGQISSEVPQNLSASRPQDRQFILSSKKLLLSDSGFYLCAWSVGLAGETQYFGPGTRLLVL.

This rearrangement joins TRBV7-8 to TRBJ1-2, with TRBD1 matching over 8 bases. After removal of 3 bases from V and 8 bases from J, the junction contained 5 bases not matched to a gene. The CDR3 has 13 amino acids. Germline V lookup: CDR1 SGHVS, CDR2 FQNEAQ. The CDR3 sequence is CASSFGQGGGYTF. The CDR3 coding sequence is TGTGCCAGCAGCTTCGGACAGGGAGGAGGCTACACCTTC. The full variable domain, in which reference TRBV7-8 and TRBJ1-2 provide the parts outside the CDR3, is GAGVSQSPRYKVAKRGQDVALRCDPISGHVSLFWYQQALGQGPEFLTYFQNEAQLDKSGLPSDRFFAERPEGSVSTLKIQRTQQEDSAVYLCASSFGQGGGYTFGSGTRLTVV.

This chain links TRBV6-5 with TRBJ2-1; D may be TRBD1 (7 bases). V gave up 8 bases and J gave up 4 bases, with 12 bases separating them. This CDR3 region has 13 residues. In germline, CDR1 is MNHEY, CDR2 SVGAGI. CDR3 nucleotide sequence: TGTGCCAGCGGGGGGACAGAGTACAATGAGCAGTTCTTC. It yields the protein CASGGTEYNEQFF.

This clone showed up just a few times. The V and J genes are TRBV9 and TRBJ2-1, with 8 positions matching TRBD2. Unmatched junction bases numbered 9, after V lost 0 bases and J lost 7 bases. The CDR3 covers 16 residues. Germline CDR1 and CDR2: SGDLS and YYNGEE. CDR3 sequence: CASSVANGGAWNEQFF. CDR3 bases: TGTGCCAGCAGCGTAGCTAACGGGGGGGCCTGGAATGAGCAGTTCTTC.

This clone showed up just a few times. The rearrangement uses TRBV7-9 and TRBJ2-2; TRBD1 matches 7 bases. The ends lost 5 bases at V and 4 bases at J; junction bases unmatched: 10. CDR3 length: 16 residues. Germline assignment: CDR1 SEHNR and CDR2 FQNEAQ (reference sequence). CDR3 in DNA: TGTGCCAGCAGCACGGCCGGGACAGTGAGCACCGGGGAGCTGTTTTTT. Amino acid sequence: CASSTAGTVSTGELFF.

The V call is TRBV6-1, the J call TRBJ1-1; 8 bases are a match to TRBD1. Germline lookup yields CDR1 MNHNS and CDR2 SASEGT. The CDR3 sequence is 17 residues long. Trimming at V came to 4 bases and at J to 3 bases, leaving 13 bases not matched to a gene. The CDR3 DNA reads TGTGCCAGCAGTGCCTCGGGGACAGGCTATACGCACACTGAAGCTTTCTTT. Translating it yields CASSASGTGYTHTEAFF.

This rearrangement joins TRBV11-1 to TRBJ2-5, with TRBD1 identical over 7 bases. J gave up 2 bases and V 1 base, and 4 bases lay outside the gene matches. The germline gives CDR1 SGHAT, CDR2 FQDESV (reference sequence). This CDR3 contains 15 residues. CDR3 amino acids: CASSLGGGSQETQYF. For the CDR3, the DNA is TGTGCCAGCAGCTTAGGAGGGGGCTCACAAGAGACCCAGTACTTC. The full variable domain, in which reference TRBV11-1 and TRBJ2-5 provide the parts outside the CDR3, is EAEVAQSPRYKITEKSQAVAFWCDPISGHATLYWYRQILGQGPELLVQFQDESVVDDSQLPKDRFSAERLKGVDSTLKIQPAELGDSAMYLCASSLGGGSQETQYFGPGTRLLVL.

The table lists this clone with a count of one. The chain employs TRBV7-9 and TRBJ2-7; 9 positions agree with TRBD1. The CDR3 is 16 residues long. Germline values: CDR1 SEHNR, CDR2 FQNEAQ (reference sequence). V shed 1 base, J shed 3 bases, and the junction held 7 bases outside the gene matches. The DNA for the CDR3 is TGTGCCAGCAGCTTAGATCCGGGACAGGGAATCTACGAGCAGTACTTC. This gives the protein CASSLDPGQGIYEQYF. Full variable domain (remainder filled in from reference TRBV7-9 and TRBJ2-7): DTGVSQNPRHKITKRGQNVTFRCDPISEHNRLYWYRQTLGQGPEFLTYFQNEAQLEKSRLLSDRFSAERPKGSFSTLEIQRTEQGDSAMYLCASSLDPGQGIYEQYFGPGTRLTVT.

This sequence joins TRBV10-1 and TRBJ1-5; D uncertain. Between the trimmed V and J ends, which lost 11 bases and 7 bases, there was a span of 12 bases. In germline, CDR1 is WNHNN, CDR2 SYGVQD (reference sequence). The CDR3 sequence is 11 residues long. CDR3 nucleotide sequence: TGCGCCCCGGAGGGAGACCAGCCCCAGCATTTT. Its protein is CAPEGDQPQHF.

This chain links TRBV4-1 with TRBJ2-1; a possible D gene is TRBD2 (6 bases). Looked up from germline, CDR1 is MGHRA and CDR2 is YSYEKL. Trimming took off 5 bases at V and 8 bases at J, with 16 bases between the two ends. The CDR3 covers 14 residues. The CDR3 spells CASSRGGGRDEQFF. The DNA of the CDR3 is TGCGCCAGCAGCAGGGGAGGTGGGCGAGATGAGCAGTTCTTC.

This clone occurred a few times. This chain links TRBV6-1 with TRBJ1-5; possible D gene TRBD1, 5 bases. V lost 2 bases and J lost 0, with 11 bases in between. This CDR3 is 16 amino acids long. Germline CDR1 reads MNHNS; CDR2 reads SASEGT. CDR3 bases: TGTGCCAGCAGTGAACGGGGGGGGAATAGCAATCAGCCCCAGCATTTT. Amino acid sequence: CASSERGGNSNQPQHF.

This clone occurred once. The chain carries TRBV6-1 and TRBJ2-7; a possible D gene is TRBD2 (5 bases). Trimming took 5 bases from V and 6 from J, leaving 14 bases between them. The CDR3 spans 13 residues. The germline CDR1 and CDR2 sequences are MNHNS and SASEGT. The CDR3: CASSSSRGTEQYF. CDR3 nucleotide sequence: TGTGCCAGCAGTTCCTCCCGGGGTACCGAGCAGTACTTC.

This chain connects TRBV5-1 to TRBJ2-7, with D tentatively TRBD1 (6 bases). Trimming pared 2 bases from V and 0 bases from J, leaving 12 bases between. Germline loops: CDR1 SGHRS, CDR2 YFSETQ. The CDR3 runs to 15 residues. Here the CDR3 DNA reads TGCGCCAGCAGCTTACCCGGACAGACCTCCTACGAGCAGTACTTC. Its translation: CASSLPGQTSYEQYF.

The gene calls are TRBV6-6 and TRBJ1-2, with D maybe TRBD1 (5 bases). Germline-derived CDR1 and CDR2 are MNHNY and SVGAGI (reference sequence). This CDR3 region has 12 residues. V was pared by 7 bases and J by 8 bases, with 14 bases between. The CDR3 here is CASTSSGEGYTF. The CDR3 DNA reads as TGTGCCAGCACCTCCTCGGGGGAAGGCTACACCTTC.